This T cell receptor beta chain was identified in a study of shared clonotypes between healthy human individuals. Study details: Sampling drew on donors who were a couple of women and three men aged 18 to 49.

Study conclusions and caveats: Larger estimated richness was generally recorded for naive subsets relative to memory subsets. Among non-shared clonotypes, generation probabilities were lower than among those shared by all four donors.

Assay used: immunoSEQ multiplex PCR; TCRdb lists only in-frame clones, some missing. There are about 2,200,000 clones in the sample; more than 85% occur only once, and roughly 1.7% lies in the top ten. Positive CCR7 selection of CD45RO-negative cells yielded the naive CD8 cells, and terminally differentiated effector memory CD45RA+ cells were excluded. Study donors comprised healthy, HIV-negative adults devoid of recent acute infection or vaccination. Germline V gene lookup returns CDR1 MNHEY and CDR2 SMNVEV (reference sequence). The CDR3 has 19 amino acids. With 4 bases removed from V and 0 bases from J, the gap between germline ends came to 21 bases. Note on this clone: Its antigen is not known.

The sequenced sample was naive CD8+ T cells from PBMCs. The sequence derives from a man between 18 and 29 years old in good health. Some clones in this sample may be carry-over from other donors' samples. V usage is TRBV27 and J usage is TRBJ2-2; possibly TRBD2 for D (5 bases). CDR3: CASSSPLAGSGPNTGELFF. The CDR3 region has the DNA TGTGCCAGCAGTTCCCCCCTCGCCGGCAGCGGCCCGAACACCGGGGAGCTGTTTTTT.